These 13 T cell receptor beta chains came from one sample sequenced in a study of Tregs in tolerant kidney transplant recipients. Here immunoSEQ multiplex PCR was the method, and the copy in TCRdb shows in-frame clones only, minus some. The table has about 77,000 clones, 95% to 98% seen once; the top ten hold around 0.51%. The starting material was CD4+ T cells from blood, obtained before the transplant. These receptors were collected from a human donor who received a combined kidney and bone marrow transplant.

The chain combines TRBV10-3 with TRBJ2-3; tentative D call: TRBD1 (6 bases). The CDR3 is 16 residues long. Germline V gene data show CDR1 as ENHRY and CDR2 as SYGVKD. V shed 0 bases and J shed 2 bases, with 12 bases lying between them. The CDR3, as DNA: TGTGCCATCAGTGAGTCGTTGGGGGCTTTCACAGATACGCAGTATTTT. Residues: CAISESLGAFTDTQYF.

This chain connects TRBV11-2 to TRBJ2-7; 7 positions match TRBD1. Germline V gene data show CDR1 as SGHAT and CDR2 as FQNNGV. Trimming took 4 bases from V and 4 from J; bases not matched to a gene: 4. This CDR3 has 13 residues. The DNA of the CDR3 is TGTGCCAGCAGCTCAGGGACAGCATACGAGCAGTACTTC. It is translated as CASSSGTAYEQYF.

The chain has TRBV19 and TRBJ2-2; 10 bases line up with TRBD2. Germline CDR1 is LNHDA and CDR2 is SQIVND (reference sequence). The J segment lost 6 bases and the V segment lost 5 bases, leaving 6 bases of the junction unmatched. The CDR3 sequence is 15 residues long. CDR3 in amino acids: CASSRTSGIPGELFF. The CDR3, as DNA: TGTGCCAGTAGTCGTACTAGCGGGATCCCCGGGGAGCTGTTTTTT.

CDR3: CATSREVGVPRQPQHF. CDR3 DNA sequence: TGTGCCACCAGCAGAGAAGTGGGAGTACCCAGGCAGCCCCAGCATTTT. The V call is TRBV15, the J call TRBJ1-5; D is unresolved. V lost 0 bases to trimming and J lost 7 bases, with 16 bases between them. Looked up from germline, CDR1 is LNHNV and CDR2 is YYDKDF (reference sequence). This CDR3 is built from 16 residues.

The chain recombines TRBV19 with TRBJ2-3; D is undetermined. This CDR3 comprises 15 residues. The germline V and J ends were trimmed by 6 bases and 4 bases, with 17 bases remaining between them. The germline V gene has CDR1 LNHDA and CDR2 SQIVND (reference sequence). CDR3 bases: TGTGCCAGTAGCTCCACCGGGTCCACCGCAGATACGCAGTATTTT. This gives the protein CASSSTGSTADTQYF.

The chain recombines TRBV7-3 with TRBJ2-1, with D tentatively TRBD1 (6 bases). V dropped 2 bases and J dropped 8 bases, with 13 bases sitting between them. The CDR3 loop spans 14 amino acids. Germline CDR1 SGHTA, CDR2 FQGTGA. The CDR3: CASSLGSQGYEQFF. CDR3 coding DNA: TGTGCCAGCAGCTTAGGCTCACAGGGATATGAGCAGTTCTTC. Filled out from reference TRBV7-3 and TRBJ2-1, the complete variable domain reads GAGVSQTPSNKVTEKGKYVELRCDPISGHTALYWYRQSLGQGPEFLIYFQGTGAADDSGLPNDRFFAVRPEGSVSTLKIQRTERGDSAVYLCASSLGSQGYEQFFGPGTRLTVL.

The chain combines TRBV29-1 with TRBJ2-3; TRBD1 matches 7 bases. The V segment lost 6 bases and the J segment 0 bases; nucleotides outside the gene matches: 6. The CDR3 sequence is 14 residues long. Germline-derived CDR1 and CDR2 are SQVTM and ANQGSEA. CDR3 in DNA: TGCAGCGTCCGGACAGGCCCTAGCACAGATACGCAGTATTTT. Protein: CSVRTGPSTDTQYF.

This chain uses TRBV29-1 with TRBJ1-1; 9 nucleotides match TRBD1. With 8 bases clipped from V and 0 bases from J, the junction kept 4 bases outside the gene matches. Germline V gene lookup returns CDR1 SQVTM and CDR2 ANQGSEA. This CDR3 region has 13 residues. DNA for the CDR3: TGCAGCTCAGGGACAGGGATGAACACTGAAGCTTTCTTT. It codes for CSSGTGMNTEAFF.

CDR3 sequence reads: CASSESVRGYYGYTF. In DNA, the CDR3 is TGCGCCAGCAGTGAAAGTGTCAGGGGTTATTATGGCTACACCTTC. The rearrangement joins TRBV10-2 to TRBJ1-2; maybe TRBD1 (6 bases). CDR3 length: 15 residues. Germline CDR1 is WSHSY and CDR2 is SAAADI. V dropped 3 bases and J dropped 5 bases, with 16 bases sitting between them.

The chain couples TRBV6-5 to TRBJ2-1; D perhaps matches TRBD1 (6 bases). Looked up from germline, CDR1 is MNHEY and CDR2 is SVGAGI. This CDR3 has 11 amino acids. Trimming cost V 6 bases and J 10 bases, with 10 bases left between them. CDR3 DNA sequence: TGTGCCAGCAGCCCAGGGGCGGAGCAGTTCTTC. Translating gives CASSPGAEQFF.

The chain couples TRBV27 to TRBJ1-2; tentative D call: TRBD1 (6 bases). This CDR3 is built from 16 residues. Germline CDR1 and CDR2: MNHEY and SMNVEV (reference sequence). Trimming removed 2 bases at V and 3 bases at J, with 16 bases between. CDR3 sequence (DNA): TGTGCCAGCAGTTTAAACTATGACAGGACTTACTATGGCTACACCTTC. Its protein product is CASSLNYDRTYYGYTF.

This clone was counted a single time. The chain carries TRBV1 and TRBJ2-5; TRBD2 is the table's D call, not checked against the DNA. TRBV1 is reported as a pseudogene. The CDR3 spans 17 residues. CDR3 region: CTSSLLTPTSGRETQYF. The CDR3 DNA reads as TGCACCAGCAGCCTACTCACCCCTACTAGCGGGAGGGAGACCCAGTACTTC.

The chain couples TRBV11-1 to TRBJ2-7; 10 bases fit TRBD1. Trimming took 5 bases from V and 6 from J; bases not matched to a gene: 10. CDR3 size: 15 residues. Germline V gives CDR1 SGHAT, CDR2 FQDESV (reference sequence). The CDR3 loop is CASSPGQGTPREQYF. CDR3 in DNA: TGTGCCAGCAGCCCGGGACAGGGGACCCCCCGCGAGCAGTACTTC.